A selection of T cell receptor beta chains follows, all from one sample in a study of T-cell reconstitution after alpha-beta-depleted transplantation in children. TCRdb fed the PCR reads into MiXCR, producing one record per CDR3 protein. The sample carries about 600,000 distinct CDR3 sequences, roughly 23% recorded once. Source: PBMCs, mostly from graft donor cells, taken 360 days after TCRalphabeta/CD19-depleted stem cell transplant. These receptors all come from a boy younger than two who had a stem cell transplant for acute myeloid leukemia, so the T cells may come from the graft donor. Both conserved end residues are part of each CDR3. Fields, in order: clone size, J gene, V gene, D gene, CDR3 DNA, CDR3 protein. A D gene is named only where the DNA matches it firmly. Clone size is not always given. Where it is, it says once, few, many or a class for expanded clones.

. | TRBJ2-7 | TRBV7-2 | . | TGTGCCACCGGCCCGTCCTACGAGCAGTACTTC | CATGPSYEQYF
many | TRBJ2-5 | TRBV7-2 | TRBD1 | TGTGCCAGCAGCTTAGGGACGGACAGGGGGCGTCGCGAGACCCAGTACTTC | CASSLGTDRGRRETQYF
. | TRBJ1-1 | TRBV7-9 | . | TGTGCCAGCAGCTTAGTATCCAGGGAGTGGAACACTGAAGCTTTCTTT | CASSLVSREWNTEAFF
few | TRBJ2-3 | TRBV5-1 | . | TGCGCCAGCAGCTTTGGCATGAGGGATGTGAATACGCAGTATTTT | CASSFGMRDVNTQYF
many | TRBJ1-3 | TRBV20-1 | . | TGCAGTGCTACGGGGTTCTCTGGAAACACCATATATTTT | CSATGFSGNTIYF
few | TRBJ2-3 | TRBV12-3/TRBV12-4 | . | TGTGCCAGCAGTTTTATGTCCTCGGGAGATACGCAGTATTTT | CASSFMSSGDTQYF
many | TRBJ1-2 | TRBV7-6 | . | TGTGCCAGCAGCTTATTCCAGTATGGCTACACCTTC | CASSLFQYGYTF
many | TRBJ2-3 | TRBV20-1 | . | TGCAGTGCTACCCCCCGGGGGGCCTTGACAGATACGCAGTATTTT | CSATPRGALTDTQYF
. | TRBJ2-7 | TRBV7-9 | TRBD1 | TGTGCCAGCAGCTTATTAATACCGGACAGGGCGAAAGAGCAGTACTTC | CASSLLIPDRAKEQYF
. | TRBJ2-7 | TRBV20-1 | . | TGCAGTGCTAGAGATGGTTCCGGGGTAACCTACGAGCAGTACTTC | CSARDGSGVTYEQYF
many | TRBJ2-2 | TRBV20-1 | . | TGCAGTGCTAGTTCCCCGAGTGGCACCGGGGAGCTGTTTTTT | CSASSPSGTGELFF
few | TRBJ2-2 | TRBV27 | . | TGTGCCAGCAGTTTATTCAGCCCCCTTCAGGAAGGGGAGCTGTTTTTT | CASSLFSPLQEGELFF
many | TRBJ2-5 | TRBV7-9 | . | TGTGCCAGCAGCTTAAGGGCGGTCCAAGAGACCCAGTACTTC | CASSLRAVQETQYF
. | TRBJ2-7 | TRBV7-2 | . | TGTGCCAGCAGCTCGGCAGCGGGACAGTGGTACGAGCAGTACTTC | CASSSAAGQWYEQYF
. | TRBJ2-2 | TRBV24-1 | . | TGTGCCACCAGTGACCCACTTGGGACACCCACCGGGGAGCTGTTTTTT | CATSDPLGTPTGELFF
few | TRBJ1-4 | TRBV29-1 | . | TGCAGCGTTTGGCAGGGTAATGAAAAACTGTTTTTT | CSVWQGNEKLFF
many | TRBJ2-1 | TRBV20-1 | TRBD1 | TGCAGTGCTAGAAAAGACAGTGGACAGGGGGAGTTCTTC | CSARKDSGQGEFF
few | TRBJ2-1 | TRBV20-1 | . | TGCAGTGCTCGCGGGACAGAATTGGTCAATGAGCAGTTCTTC | CSARGTELVNEQFF
few | TRBJ2-1 | TRBV4-3 | TRBD2 | TGCGCCAGCGGCGACGGACTAGCGGGGAATCAGCAGTTCTTC | CASGDGLAGNQQFF
. | TRBJ2-3 | TRBV5-1 | . | TGCGCCAGCAGCTCGACTAGACTGGACCGCACAGATACGCAGTATTTT | CASSSTRLDRTDTQYF
few | TRBJ2-3 | TRBV7-9 | . | TGTGCCAGCAGCTTAGCAGGCCCACCGGCTACGCAGTATTTT | CASSLAGPPATQYF
few | TRBJ1-2 | TRBV6-5 | TRBD1 | TGTGCCAGCAGTTACAGGGGGCGATTAGCTAACTATGGCTACACCTTC | CASSYRGRLANYGYTF
. | TRBJ2-1 | TRBV7-9 | . | TGTGCCAGCAGCTTTGAAGGGTACAATGAGCAGTTCTTC | CASSFEGYNEQFF
. | TRBJ2-7 | TRBV6-1 | . | TGTGCCAGCAGCCAACTAGGGGACTCCTACGAGCAGTACTTC | CASSQLGDSYEQYF
few | TRBJ2-5 | TRBV6-5 | . | TGTGCCAGCAGTTACGGGCAAATCGAAGAGACCCAGTACTTC | CASSYGQIEETQYF
few | TRBJ2-5 | TRBV7-2 | TRBD1 | TGTGCCAGCAGCATGCAGGGGGCCCAAGAGACCCAGTACTTC | CASSMQGAQETQYF
. | TRBJ2-6 | TRBV10-2 | . | TGCGCCAGCAGTGAGAGCTCTGGGGCCAACGTCCTGACTTTC | CASSESSGANVLTF
many | TRBJ1-2 | TRBV6-5 | . | TGTGCCAGCAGTTACTCGAGACGGCCGGACTACACCTTC | CASSYSRRPDYTF
. | TRBJ1-1 | TRBV27 | TRBD1 | TGTGCCAGCAGTTATAGGGGGCGTAGCACTGAAGCTTTCTTT | CASSYRGRSTEAFF
. | TRBJ2-3 | TRBV4-3 | . | TGCGCCAGCAGCCAAGATCCCGTTGCAGATACGCAGTATTTT | CASSQDPVADTQYF
. | TRBJ2-3 | TRBV7-9 | . | TGTGCCAGCAGCCGGCCACCGGGGGATACGCAGTATTTT | CASSRPPGDTQYF
. | TRBJ2-2 | TRBV7-2 | . | TGTGCCAGCAGCTTAGTCGCCGGACATTTCACCGGGGAGCTGTTTTTT | CASSLVAGHFTGELFF
many | TRBJ2-5 | TRBV15 | TRBD1 | TGTGCCACCAGCAGAGGGGGGACAGGAGGAGAGACCCAGTACTTC | CATSRGGTGGETQYF
. | TRBJ2-2 | TRBV20-1 | . | TGCAGTGCTCGCCAAGGGCGTTATAACACCGGGGAGCTGTTTTTT | CSARQGRYNTGELFF
. | TRBJ2-1 | TRBV20-1 | . | TGCAGTGCTGCCTGGCGAGCAACAGGCTACAATGAGCAGTTCTTC | CSAAWRATGYNEQFF
few | TRBJ2-3 | TRBV20-1 | . | TGCAGTGCCAGCCGTAGGTCAGATACGCAGTATTTT | CSASRRSDTQYF
. | TRBJ1-4 | TRBV9 | . | TGTGCCAGCAGCGTAGAGACAGCGGGTAATGAAAAACTGTTTTTT | CASSVETAGNEKLFF
few | TRBJ1-2 | TRBV12-3/TRBV12-4 | TRBD1 | TGTGCCAGCAGGAACGGACAGGACAACTATGGCTACACCTTC | CASRNGQDNYGYTF
. | TRBJ2-2 | TRBV20-1 | . | TGCAGTGGGAGGCGGGATCGGCTGAACACCGGGGAGCTGTTTTTT | CSGRRDRLNTGELFF
few | TRBJ2-5 | TRBV25-1 | . | TGTGCCAGCGTCACCGGGCAGGGAGAGACCCAGTACTTC | CASVTGQGETQYF
many | TRBJ1-4 | TRBV4-2 | . | TGTGCCAGCAGCCAAGATCATTGGAAGACGGGGATTTTT | CASSQDHWKTGIF
many | TRBJ1-2 | TRBV12-3/TRBV12-4 | . | TGTGCCAGCAGTTTATATTGGGGAGGATATGGCTACACCTTC | CASSLYWGGYGYTF
few | TRBJ1-5 | TRBV12-3/TRBV12-4 | TRBD1 | TGTGCCAGCAGCCTCGACAGGGAGTATCAGCCCCAGCATTTT | CASSLDREYQPQHF
few | TRBJ1-6 | TRBV20-1 | . | TGCAGTGCTAGAACGCAGTCCCATTCACCCCTCCACTTT | CSARTQSHSPLHF
. | TRBJ2-2 | TRBV9 | TRBD2 | TGTGCCAGCAGCCATATTTTCAGCGGGGCGAACACCGGGGAGCTGTTTTTT | CASSHIFSGANTGELFF
. | TRBJ2-3 | TRBV7-9 | TRBD1 | TGTGCCAGCAGCGAGACGACAGGGACCACAGATACGCAGTATTTT | CASSETTGTTDTQYF
few | TRBJ1-4 | TRBV4-2 | . | TGTGCCAGCAGCCCCCCCCTGACGGACTTCTACAATAATGAAAAACTGTTTTTT | CASSPPLTDFYNNEKLFF
many | TRBJ2-1 | TRBV28 | . | TGTGCCAGCAGACCCGTCCCCCCCAATGAGCAGTTCTTC | CASRPVPPNEQFF
. | TRBJ1-2 | TRBV20-1 | . | TGCAGTGCTAGAATCGCGTCAACAGGATATGGCTACACCTTC | CSARIASTGYGYTF
. | TRBJ2-7 | TRBV7-3 | TRBD1 | TGTGCCAGCAGCTCGTACCGGGACAGACCTTTCTACGAGCAGTACTTC | CASSSYRDRPFYEQYF
. | TRBJ2-2 | TRBV24-1 | TRBD2 | TGTGCCACCAGTGGCTGGACTAGCGGGGGGGCCGACGGGGAGCTGTTTTTT | CATSGWTSGGADGELFF
many | TRBJ2-1 | TRBV20-1 | . | TGCAGTGCTAGGTGGGACGGGTCCTACAATGAGCAGTTCTTC | CSARWDGSYNEQFF
. | TRBJ1-2 | TRBV7-9 | . | TGTGCCAGCAGCTTAGATACTGGCTACACCTTC | CASSLDTGYTF
. | TRBJ2-1 | TRBV12-3/TRBV12-4 | . | TGTGCCAGCAGTCCGGCCGGGACCCGATATTTAGGGCAGTTCTTC | CASSPAGTRYLGQFF
few | TRBJ2-1 | TRBV13 | TRBD1 | TGTGCCAGCAGCTTTCCCTCCGGGACAGGGGATCGAAATGAGCAGTTCTTC | CASSFPSGTGDRNEQFF
. | TRBJ2-3 | TRBV20-1 | TRBD1 | TGCAGTGCTAATCGACAGGGGGGGAGCACAGATACGCAGTATTTT | CSANRQGGSTDTQYF
. | TRBJ2-5 | TRBV7-2 | . | TGTGCCAGCAGGCTATCGGTCGCCCCTGAGACCCAGTACTTC | CASRLSVAPETQYF
few | TRBJ2-5 | TRBV12-3/TRBV12-4 | TRBD2 | TGTGCCAGCTTGACTAGCCCAGGGGAGACCCAGTACTTC | CASLTSPGETQYF